What follows are 17 T cell receptor beta chains derived from one specimen sequenced in a study of blood T cell repertoires in COVID-19. Profiling relied on immunoSEQ multiplex PCR, and the TCRdb table lists in-frame clones only, not all of them. The profile shows over 350,000 clones, approximately 90% of them singletons. Sample: PBMCs or T cells enriched from blood (not recorded which). The receptor set was obtained from a woman in her forties who had been exposed to COVID-19.

The V gene is TRBV2, the J gene TRBJ1-1, with 7 bases fitting TRBD1. Germline-derived CDR1 and CDR2 are SNHLY and FYNNEI. This CDR3 is 15 amino acids long. V lost 6 bases to trimming and J lost 6 bases; unmatched junction nucleotides: 13. The CDR3 region is CASSLATGNRAEAFF. The CDR3 coding sequence is TGTGCCAGCAGCCTCGCGACAGGGAATAGGGCTGAAGCTTTCTTT.

The chain joins TRBV2 to TRBJ1-2; TRBD1 is a possible D gene (6 bases). The germline V gene has CDR1 SNHLY and CDR2 FYNNEI. Trimming removed 4 bases at V and 7 bases at J, with 19 bases between. This CDR3 has 15 residues. For the CDR3, the DNA is TGTGCCAGCAGTGTGGGGTCTGGGGGCAAGCGTGGCTACACCTTC. Its translation is CASSVGSGGKRGYTF.

The chain links TRBV18 to TRBJ1-2; 7 bases agree with TRBD1. CDR3 length: 17 residues. CDR1 is KGHSH, CDR2 LQKENI, per germline. J gave up 4 bases and V 6 bases, and 17 bases lay outside the gene matches. The CDR3 region is CASSAENYRGRSYGYTF. CDR3 coding DNA: TGTGCCAGCTCGGCCGAAAATTACAGGGGAAGAAGCTATGGCTACACCTTC.

The genes are TRBV6-4 and TRBJ1-1; a possible D gene is TRBD1 (5 bases). The CDR3 totals 14 residues. V lost 6 bases, J lost 1 base, and 12 bases lay in between. Germline loops: CDR1 MRHNA, CDR2 SNTAGT. DNA for the CDR3: TGTGCCAGCAGGGCTACTACAGGGAACACTGAAGCTTTCTTT. Protein: CASRATTGNTEAFF.

The chain employs TRBV20-1 and TRBJ1-1; 9 nucleotides match TRBD1. The V and J ends lost 6 bases and 10 bases, in that order; junction bases with no gene match: 6. The CDR3 spans 11 residues. Germline lookup yields CDR1 DFQATT and CDR2 SNEGSKA (reference sequence). CDR3 in DNA: TGCAGTGCGAGGACAGGGGCGGGAGCTTTCTTT. Protein sequence: CSARTGAGAFF.

A word on this clone: This CDR3 is also generated by other DNA sequences in the sample. V usage is TRBV5-1 and J usage is TRBJ1-1; 7 nucleotides agree with TRBD1. The trim removed 2 bases at V and 5 bases at J, leaving 0 bases unmatched. This CDR3 spans 12 amino acids. Germline V lookup: CDR1 SGHRS, CDR2 YFSETQ. The CDR3: CASSLQGTEAFF. CDR3 DNA sequence: TGCGCCAGCAGCTTACAGGGGACTGAAGCTTTCTTT.

This rearrangement joins TRBV10-1 to TRBJ2-7, with a possible D match to TRBD2 (7 bases). The V end was cut by 2 bases, the J end by 3 bases, with 11 bases between. The CDR3 sequence is 14 residues long. CDR1 WNHNN and CDR2 SYGVQD come from the germline V gene (reference sequence). The CDR3 sequence: CASSEAGEGYEQYF. The DNA for the CDR3 is TGCGCCAGCAGTGAGGCAGGGGAGGGCTACGAGCAGTACTTC.

Only a few counts were recorded for this clone. The chain is built from TRBV25-1 and TRBJ2-7, with TRBD1 identical over 7 bases. CDR3 length: 13 residues. CDR1 is MGHDK and CDR2 is SYGVNS in the germline V gene. With V trimmed by 3 bases and J by 9 bases, 8 bases remained unmatched. CDR3 DNA sequence: TGTGCCAGCAGTGAGTTAACAGGGGTTGGGCAGTACTTC. As protein: CASSELTGVGQYF.

The rearrangement joins TRBV29-1 to TRBJ1-5; TRBD1 might be the D (6 bases). V was trimmed by 4 bases and J by 4 bases, leaving 11 bases between them. The germline CDR1 and CDR2 sequences are SQVTM and ANQGSEA. The CDR3 has 13 residues. This CDR3 reads CSVAGQPNQPQHF. For the CDR3, the DNA is TGCAGCGTTGCCGGACAGCCTAATCAGCCCCAGCATTTT.

This clone has only one observation. V and J are TRBV30 and TRBJ2-2, with 8 bases matching TRBD2. Germline assignment: CDR1 GTSNPN and CDR2 SVGIG (reference sequence). With 1 base clipped from V and 5 bases from J, the junction kept 9 bases outside the gene matches. The CDR3 runs to 16 residues. CDR3: CAWSASGTRGTGELFF. CDR3 nucleotides: TGTGCCTGGAGTGCTTCCGGGACTAGGGGAACCGGGGAGCTGTTTTTT.

The rearrangement uses TRBV7-2 and TRBJ2-5, with TRBD1 identical over 7 bases. The CDR3 is made up of 15 amino acids. CDR1 SGHTA and CDR2 FQGNSA come from the germline V gene. With 3 bases clipped from V and 4 bases from J, the junction kept 8 bases outside the gene matches. CDR3: CASSFQTGWGETQYF. The CDR3 nucleotides are TGTGCCAGCAGCTTTCAGACAGGGTGGGGAGAGACCCAGTACTTC.

The V and J genes are TRBV27 and TRBJ2-1, with D possibly being TRBD2 (5 bases). Between the trimmed V and J ends, which lost 6 bases and 3 bases, there was a span of 9 bases. Germline V gene sequence: CDR1 MNHEY, CDR2 SMNVEV (reference sequence). The CDR3 length is 13 residues. CDR3 coding DNA: TGTGCCAGCAGCGTAGCGTTCTACAATGAGCAGTTCTTC. It translates to CASSVAFYNEQFF.

The V gene is TRBV9, the J gene TRBJ2-3, with D possibly matching TRBD1 (5 bases). The germline V and J ends were trimmed by 0 bases and 0 bases, with 11 bases remaining between them. CDR1 is SGDLS and CDR2 is YYNGEE in the germline V gene. This CDR3 is 16 amino acids long. The CDR3 sequence: CASSVEGAASTDTQYF. DNA of the CDR3: TGTGCCAGCAGCGTAGAAGGGGCTGCTAGCACAGATACGCAGTATTTT. Full variable domain (outside the CDR3, taken from reference TRBV9 and TRBJ2-3): DSGVTQTPKHLITATGQRVTLRCSPRSGDLSVYWYQQSLDQGLQFLIQYYNGEERAKGNILERFSAQQFPDLHSELNLSSLELGDSALYFCASSVEGAASTDTQYFGPGTRLTVL.

The V gene is TRBV24-1, the J gene TRBJ2-5; D call uncertain. CDR3 length: 12 residues. CDR1 and CDR2 from the germline V gene are KGHDR and SFDVKD. Trimming shortened V by 1 base and J by 7 bases, and 6 bases separated the two germline ends. CDR3 nucleotides: TGTGCCACCAGTGATTTACTCGGGACCCAGTACTTC. This sequence encodes CATSDLLGTQYF.

The rearrangement joins TRBV12-3 or TRBV12-4 to TRBJ1-1, with 7 bases fitting TRBD1. V trimming: 5 bases; J trimming: 6 bases; junction bases outside the gene matches: 6. CDR3 length: 13 residues. The CDR3 sequence is CASSPTGRSEAFF. The DNA for the CDR3 is TGTGCCAGCAGTCCGACAGGGAGGTCTGAAGCTTTCTTT.

V gene TRBV7-8 combines with J gene TRBJ2-1, with TRBD2 matching 13 bases. This CDR3 spans 18 amino acids. Germline loops: CDR1 SGHVS, CDR2 FQNEAQ. J gave up 0 bases and V 4 bases, and 6 bases lay outside the gene matches. As DNA, the CDR3 is TGTGCCAGCAGCTGGACTAGCGGGAGACAAGGCTCCTACAATGAGCAGTTCTTC. Its translation is CASSWTSGRQGSYNEQFF.

The chain links TRBV3-1 (or the pseudogene TRBV3-2) to TRBJ2-5, with 10 bases fitting TRBD2. The CDR3 consists of 14 residues. V lost 4 bases and J lost 4; bases outside the gene matches: 3. In germline, CDR1 is LGHDT, CDR2 YNNKEL (reference sequence). The CDR3 DNA reads as TGTGCCAGCAGCCCCCGACTAGCGGGAGAGACCCAGTACTTC. This sequence encodes CASSPRLAGETQYF.